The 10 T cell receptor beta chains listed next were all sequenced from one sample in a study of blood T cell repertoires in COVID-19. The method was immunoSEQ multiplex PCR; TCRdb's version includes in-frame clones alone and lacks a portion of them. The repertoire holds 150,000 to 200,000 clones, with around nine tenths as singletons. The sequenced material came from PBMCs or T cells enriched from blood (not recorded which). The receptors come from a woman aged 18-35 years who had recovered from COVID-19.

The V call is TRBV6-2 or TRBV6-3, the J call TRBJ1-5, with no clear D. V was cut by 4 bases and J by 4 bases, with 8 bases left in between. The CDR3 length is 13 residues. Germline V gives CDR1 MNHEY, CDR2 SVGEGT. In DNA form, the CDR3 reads TGTGCCAGCAGTTTCCGCGGAAATCAGCCCCAGCATTTT. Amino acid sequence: CASSFRGNQPQHF.

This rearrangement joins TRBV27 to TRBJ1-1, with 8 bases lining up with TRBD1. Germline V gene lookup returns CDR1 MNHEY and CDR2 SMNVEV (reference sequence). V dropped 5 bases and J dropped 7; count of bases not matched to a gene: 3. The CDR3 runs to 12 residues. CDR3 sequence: CASSQGTGEAFF. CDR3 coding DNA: TGTGCCAGCAGTCAAGGGACAGGTGAAGCTTTCTTT.

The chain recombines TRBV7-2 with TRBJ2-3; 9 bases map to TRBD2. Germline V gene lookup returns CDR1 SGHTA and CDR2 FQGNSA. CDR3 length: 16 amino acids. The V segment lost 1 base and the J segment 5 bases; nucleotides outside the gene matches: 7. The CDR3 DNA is TGTGCCAGCAGCTTAGTAGCGGGAGTGACAAAAGATACGCAGTATTTT. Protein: CASSLVAGVTKDTQYF.

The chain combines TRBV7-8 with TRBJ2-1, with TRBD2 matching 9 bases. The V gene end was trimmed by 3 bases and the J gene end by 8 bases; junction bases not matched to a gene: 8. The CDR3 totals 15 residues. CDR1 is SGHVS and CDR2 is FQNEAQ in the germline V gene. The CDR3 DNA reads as TGTGCCAGCAGCTTTATGCGGGAGGGTACCTATGAGCAGTTCTTC. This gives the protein CASSFMREGTYEQFF. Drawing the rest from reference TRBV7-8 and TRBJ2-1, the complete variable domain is GAGVSQSPRYKVAKRGQDVALRCDPISGHVSLFWYQQALGQGPEFLTYFQNEAQLDKSGLPSDRFFAERPEGSVSTLKIQRTQQEDSAVYLCASSFMREGTYEQFFGPGTRLTVL.

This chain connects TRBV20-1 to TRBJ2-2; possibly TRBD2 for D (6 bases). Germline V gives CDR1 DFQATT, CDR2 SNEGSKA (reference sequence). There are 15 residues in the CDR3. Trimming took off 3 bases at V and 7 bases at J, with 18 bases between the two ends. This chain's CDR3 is CSASPSAMSGGELFF. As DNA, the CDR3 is TGCAGTGCTAGTCCTAGCGCGATGAGTGGCGGGGAGCTGTTTTTT.

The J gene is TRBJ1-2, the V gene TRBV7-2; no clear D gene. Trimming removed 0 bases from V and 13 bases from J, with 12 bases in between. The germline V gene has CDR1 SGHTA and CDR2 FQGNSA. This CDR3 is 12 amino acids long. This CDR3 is CASSLAADRGTF. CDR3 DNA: TGTGCCAGCAGCTTAGCGGCAGATAGAGGCACCTTC.

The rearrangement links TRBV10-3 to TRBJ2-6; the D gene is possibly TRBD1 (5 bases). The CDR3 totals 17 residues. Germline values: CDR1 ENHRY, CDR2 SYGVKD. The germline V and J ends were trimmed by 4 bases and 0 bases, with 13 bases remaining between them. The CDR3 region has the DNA TGTGCCATCAGTGTGGGGCAAGCTTTCTCTGGGGCCAACGTCCTGACTTTC. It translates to CAISVGQAFSGANVLTF.

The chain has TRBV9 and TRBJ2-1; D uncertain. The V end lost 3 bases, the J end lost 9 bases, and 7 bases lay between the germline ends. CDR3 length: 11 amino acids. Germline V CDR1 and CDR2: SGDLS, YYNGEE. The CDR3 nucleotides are TGTGCCAGCAGCGGCGGTGCTGAGCAGTTCTTC. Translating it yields CASSGGAEQFF.

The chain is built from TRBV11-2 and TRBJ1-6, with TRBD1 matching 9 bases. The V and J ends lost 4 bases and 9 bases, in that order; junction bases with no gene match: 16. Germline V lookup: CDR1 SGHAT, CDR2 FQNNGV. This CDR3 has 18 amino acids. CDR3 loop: CASSSGDRAGLFGSPLHF. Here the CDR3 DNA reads TGTGCCAGCAGCTCCGGGGACAGGGCTGGCCTCTTTGGTTCACCCCTCCACTTT.

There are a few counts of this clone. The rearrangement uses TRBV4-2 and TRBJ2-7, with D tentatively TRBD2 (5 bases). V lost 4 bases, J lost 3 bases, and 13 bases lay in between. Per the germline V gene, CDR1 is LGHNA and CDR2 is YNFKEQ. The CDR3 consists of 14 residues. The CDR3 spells CASSLRTGNYEQYF. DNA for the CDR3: TGTGCCAGCAGCCTGCGGACGGGAAACTACGAGCAGTACTTC.